A selection of T cell receptor beta chains follows, all from one sample in a study of T-cell reconstitution after alpha-beta-depleted transplantation in children. One entry per CDR3 protein results from TCRdb running MiXCR on the PCR reads. Here the sample spans approximately 230,000 distinct CDR3 sequences, 20% to 30% being singletons. The input for sequencing was PBMCs, mostly from graft donor cells, taken 360 days after TCRalphabeta/CD19-depleted stem cell transplant. These receptors were obtained from a female patient between 2 and 10 years old who had a stem cell transplant for congenital amegakaryocytic thrombocytopenia, so the T cells may come from the graft donor. CDR3s include the opening cysteine and the closing phenylalanine or tryptophan. A D gene is named only where the DNA matches it firmly. The listing skips clone size in some rows; elsewhere it reads once, few, many or a size class.

D: .
size: .
V: TRBV20-1
J: TRBJ1-4
length: 13
DNA: TGCAGTGGGGGCCAATCAACTAATGAAAAACTGTTTTTT
CDR3: CSGGQSTNEKLFF

D: TRBD1
size: few
V: TRBV2
J: TRBJ2-1
length: 14
DNA: TGTGCCAGCAGTGCGGGACAGGGGTATGGTGAGCAGTTCTTC
CDR3: CASSAGQGYGEQFF

D: TRBD2
size: many
V: TRBV14
J: TRBJ2-3
length: 14
DNA: TGTGCCAGCAGCGATAGCGGGAGAGGAGATACGCAGTATTTT
CDR3: CASSDSGRGDTQYF

D: .
size: .
V: TRBV28
J: TRBJ2-7
length: 13
DNA: TGTGCCAGCAGTGCCTCTGACACTCCCGAGCAGTACTTC
CDR3: CASSASDTPEQYF

D: TRBD2
size: many
V: TRBV4-3
J: TRBJ2-1
length: 16
DNA: TGCGCCAGCAGCCAGGACCTAGCGGGACTCTACAATGAGCAGTTCTTC
CDR3: CASSQDLAGLYNEQFF

D: .
size: few
V: TRBV9
J: TRBJ2-1
length: 18
DNA: TGTGCCAGCAGCGTAGGAGCCCCAGGGGCCGCCTTTTACAATGAGCAGTTCTTC
CDR3: CASSVGAPGAAFYNEQFF

D: TRBD1
size: .
V: TRBV20-1
J: TRBJ1-1
length: 16
DNA: TGCAGTGCTAGAGCCGGGACAGGGCTAAGGAACACTGAAGCTTTCTTT
CDR3: CSARAGTGLRNTEAFF

D: .
size: .
V: TRBV6-1
J: TRBJ1-5
length: 11
DNA: TGTGCCAGCAGTGAATTTCAGCCCCAGCATTTT
CDR3: CASSEFQPQHF

D: .
size: many
V: TRBV12-3/TRBV12-4
J: TRBJ2-1
length: 15
DNA: TGTGCCAGCTATAAGGGCTCTAGGGCCTCCGGAGAGCAGTTCTTC
CDR3: CASYKGSRASGEQFF

D: .
size: few
V: TRBV28
J: TRBJ2-1
length: 12
DNA: TGTGCCAGCAGTTTATTGGTGAATGAGCAGTTCTTC
CDR3: CASSLLVNEQFF

D: .
size: .
V: TRBV6-6
J: TRBJ1-2
length: 13
DNA: TGTGCCTGTTTAGCTCCGATACCTCGGGGCTACACCTTC
CDR3: CACLAPIPRGYTF

D: TRBD2
size: few
V: TRBV9
J: TRBJ2-3
length: 18
DNA: TGTGCCAGCAGCGCAGGACCGGGACTAGCGGGGTCTCTGGGTACGCAGTATTTT
CDR3: CASSAGPGLAGSLGTQYF

D: .
size: .
V: TRBV29-1
J: TRBJ2-3
length: 15
DNA: TGCAGCGTTGAAGATCCTACTCCTCGCACAGATACGCAGTATTTT
CDR3: CSVEDPTPRTDTQYF